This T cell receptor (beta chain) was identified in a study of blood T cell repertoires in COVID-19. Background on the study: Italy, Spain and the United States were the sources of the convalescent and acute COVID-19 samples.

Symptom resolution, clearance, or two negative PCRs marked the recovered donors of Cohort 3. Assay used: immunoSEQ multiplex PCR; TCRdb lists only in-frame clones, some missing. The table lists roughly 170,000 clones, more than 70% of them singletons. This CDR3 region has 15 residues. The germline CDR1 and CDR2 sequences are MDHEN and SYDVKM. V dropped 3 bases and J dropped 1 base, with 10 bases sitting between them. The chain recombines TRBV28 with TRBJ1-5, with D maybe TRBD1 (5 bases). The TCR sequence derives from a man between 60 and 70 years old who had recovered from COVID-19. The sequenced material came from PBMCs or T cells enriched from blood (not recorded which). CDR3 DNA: TGTGCCAGCAGTTTCGCAGGGATCAGCAATCAGCCCCAGCATTTT. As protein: CASSFAGISNQPQHF.